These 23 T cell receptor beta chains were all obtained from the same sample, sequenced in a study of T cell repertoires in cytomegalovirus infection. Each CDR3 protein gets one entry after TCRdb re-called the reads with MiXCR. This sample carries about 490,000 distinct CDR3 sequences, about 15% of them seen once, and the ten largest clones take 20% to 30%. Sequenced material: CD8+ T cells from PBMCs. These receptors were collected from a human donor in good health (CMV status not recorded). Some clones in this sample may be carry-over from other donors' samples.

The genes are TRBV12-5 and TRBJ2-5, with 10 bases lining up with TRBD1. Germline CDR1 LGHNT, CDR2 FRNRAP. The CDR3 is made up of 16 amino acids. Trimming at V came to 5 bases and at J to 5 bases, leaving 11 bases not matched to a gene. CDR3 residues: CASGPPPGQGSETQYF. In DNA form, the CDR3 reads TGTGCTAGTGGTCCCCCTCCGGGACAGGGGTCGGAGACCCAGTACTTC.

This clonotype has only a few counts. CDR3 DNA sequence: TGTGCCAGCAGCCCTCCGGGACAGGGAGTCCACGAGCAGTACTTC. Translated, it gives CASSPPGQGVHEQYF. The chain joins TRBV7-9 to TRBJ2-7; 9 bases are shared with TRBD1. Germline lookup yields CDR1 SEHNR and CDR2 FQNEAQ (reference sequence). The CDR3 extends over 15 amino acids. The J segment lost 5 bases and the V segment lost 5 bases, leaving 10 bases of the junction unmatched.

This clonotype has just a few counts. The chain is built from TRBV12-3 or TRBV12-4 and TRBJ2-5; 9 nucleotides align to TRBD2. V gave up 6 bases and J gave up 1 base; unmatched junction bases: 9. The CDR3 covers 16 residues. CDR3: CASSPLAGHTQETQYF. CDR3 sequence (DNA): TGTGCCAGCAGCCCACTAGCGGGCCATACCCAAGAGACCCAGTACTTC.

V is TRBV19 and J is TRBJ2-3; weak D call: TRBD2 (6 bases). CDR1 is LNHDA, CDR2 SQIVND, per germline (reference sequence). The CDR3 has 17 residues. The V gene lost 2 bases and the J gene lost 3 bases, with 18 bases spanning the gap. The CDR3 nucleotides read TGTGCCAGTAGTATAAGGGACGGGAGCGAAGTAACAGATACGCAGTATTTT. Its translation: CASSIRDGSEVTDTQYF.

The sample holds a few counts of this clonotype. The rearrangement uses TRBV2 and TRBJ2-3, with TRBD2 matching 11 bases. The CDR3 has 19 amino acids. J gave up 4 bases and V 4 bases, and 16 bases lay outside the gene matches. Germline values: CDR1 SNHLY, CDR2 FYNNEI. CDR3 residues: CASSALGTSGNGGPDTQYF. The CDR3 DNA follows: TGTGCCAGCAGTGCCCTAGGGACTAGCGGAAATGGTGGGCCAGATACGCAGTATTTT. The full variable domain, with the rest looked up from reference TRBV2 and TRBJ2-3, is EPEVTQTPSHQVTQMGQEVILRCVPISNHLYFYWYRQILGQKVEFLVSFYNNEISEKSEIFDDQFSVERPDGSNFTLKIRSTKLEDSAMYFCASSALGTSGNGGPDTQYFGPGTRLTVL.

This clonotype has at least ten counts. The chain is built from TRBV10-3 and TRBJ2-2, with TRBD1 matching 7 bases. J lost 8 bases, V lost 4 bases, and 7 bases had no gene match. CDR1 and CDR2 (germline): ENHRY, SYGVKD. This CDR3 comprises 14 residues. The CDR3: CAISVPGTAGELFF. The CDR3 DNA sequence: TGTGCCATCAGTGTCCCCGGGACAGCTGGGGAGCTGTTTTTT.

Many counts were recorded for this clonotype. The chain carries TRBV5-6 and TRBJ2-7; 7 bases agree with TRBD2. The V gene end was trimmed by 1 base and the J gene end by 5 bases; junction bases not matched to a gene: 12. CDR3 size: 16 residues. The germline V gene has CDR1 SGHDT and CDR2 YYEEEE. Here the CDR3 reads CASSLSWGGTIDEQYF. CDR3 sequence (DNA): TGTGCCAGCAGCTTGAGTTGGGGAGGGACCATCGACGAGCAGTACTTC.

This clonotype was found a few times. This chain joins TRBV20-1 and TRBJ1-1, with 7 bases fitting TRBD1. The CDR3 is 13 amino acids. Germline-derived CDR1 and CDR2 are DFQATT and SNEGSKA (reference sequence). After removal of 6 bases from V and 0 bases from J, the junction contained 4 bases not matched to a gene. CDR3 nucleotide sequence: TGCAGTGCGCGGGACAGATTGAACACTGAAGCTTTCTTT. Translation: CSARDRLNTEAFF.

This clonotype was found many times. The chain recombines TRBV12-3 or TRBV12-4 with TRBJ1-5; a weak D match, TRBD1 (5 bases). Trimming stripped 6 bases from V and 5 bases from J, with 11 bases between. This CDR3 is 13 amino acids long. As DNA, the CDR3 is TGTGCCAGCAGCGACTTGGGGGATCAGCCCCAGCATTTT. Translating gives CASSDLGDQPQHF.

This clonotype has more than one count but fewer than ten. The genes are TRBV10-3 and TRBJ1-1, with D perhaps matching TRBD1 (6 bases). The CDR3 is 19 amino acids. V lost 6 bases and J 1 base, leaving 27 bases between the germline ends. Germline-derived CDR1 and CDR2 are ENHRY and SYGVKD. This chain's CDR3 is CAIRPDRSGPPYKNTEAFF. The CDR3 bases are TGTGCCATCAGACCTGACAGGTCGGGGCCCCCATACAAGAACACTGAAGCTTTCTTT.

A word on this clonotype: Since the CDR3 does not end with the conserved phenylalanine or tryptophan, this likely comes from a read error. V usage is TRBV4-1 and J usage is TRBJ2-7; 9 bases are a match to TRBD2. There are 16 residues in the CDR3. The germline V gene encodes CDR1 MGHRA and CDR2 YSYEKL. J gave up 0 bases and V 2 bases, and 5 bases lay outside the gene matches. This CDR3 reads CASSQKLAGVSYEQYL. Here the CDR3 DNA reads TGCGCCAGCAGCCAAAAACTAGCGGGCGTCTCCTACGAGCAGTACTTA.

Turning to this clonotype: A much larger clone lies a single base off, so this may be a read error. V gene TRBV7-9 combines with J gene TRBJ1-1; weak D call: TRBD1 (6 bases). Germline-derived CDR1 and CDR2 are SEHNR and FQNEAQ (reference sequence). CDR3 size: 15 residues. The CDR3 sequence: CGSSSTGDMNTEAFF. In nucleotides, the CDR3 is TGTGGCAGCAGCTCAACGGGGGACATGAACACTGAAGCTTTCTTT. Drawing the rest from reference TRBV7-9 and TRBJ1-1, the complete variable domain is DTGVSQNPRHKITKRGQNVTFRCDPISEHNRLYWYRQTLGQGPEFLTYFQNEAQLEKSRLLSDRFSAERPKGSFSTLEIQRTEQGDSAMYLCGSSSTGDMNTEAFFGQGTRLTVV.

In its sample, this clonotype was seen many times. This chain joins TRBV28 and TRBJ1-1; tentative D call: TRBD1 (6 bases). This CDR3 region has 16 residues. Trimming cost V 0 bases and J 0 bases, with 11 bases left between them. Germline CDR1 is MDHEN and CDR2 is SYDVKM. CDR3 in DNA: TGTGCCAGCAGTTTATGGGGCGACAGGTTGAACACTGAAGCTTTCTTT. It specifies CASSLWGDRLNTEAFF.

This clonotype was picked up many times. The DNA of the CDR3 is TGTGCCAGCAGCACCTCTATTGCCTACGAGCAGTACTTC. Encoded protein: CASSTSIAYEQYF. The gene calls are TRBV28 and TRBJ2-7; D is undetermined. This CDR3 region has 13 residues. The germline gives CDR1 MDHEN, CDR2 SYDVKM. The germline V and J ends were trimmed by 6 bases and 2 bases, with 11 bases remaining between them.

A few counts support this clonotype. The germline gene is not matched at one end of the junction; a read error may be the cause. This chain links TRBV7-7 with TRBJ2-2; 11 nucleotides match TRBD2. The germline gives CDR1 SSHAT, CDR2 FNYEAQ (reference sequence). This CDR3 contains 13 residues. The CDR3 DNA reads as TGTGCTAGCAGCTTGACTAGCGGGAGGGAGCTGTTTTTT. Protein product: CASSLTSGRELFF.

CDR3 sequence: CATSRDRAVYSGANVLTF. The CDR3, as DNA: TGTGCCACCAGCAGAGATCGGGCGGTTTACTCTGGGGCCAACGTCCTGACTTTC. The chain uses TRBV15 and TRBJ2-6; no firm D call. Germline lookup yields CDR1 LNHNV and CDR2 YYDKDF (reference sequence). The CDR3 extends over 18 amino acids. V lost 0 bases and J lost 0, with 12 bases in between. Looking up the rest from reference TRBV15 and TRBJ2-6 gives the full variable domain: DAMVIQNPRYQVTQFGKPVTLSCSQTLNHNVMYWYQQKSSQAPKLLFHYYDKDFNNEADTPDNFQSRRPNTSFCFLDIRSPGLGDTAMYLCATSRDRAVYSGANVLTFGAGSRLTVL.

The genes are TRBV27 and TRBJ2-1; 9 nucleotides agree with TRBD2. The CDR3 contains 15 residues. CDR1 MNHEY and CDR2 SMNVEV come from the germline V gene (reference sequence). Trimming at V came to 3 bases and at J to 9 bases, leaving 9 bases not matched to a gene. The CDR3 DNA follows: TGTGCCAGCAGTTTTGGGCGGGAGGGATTCGGTGAGCAGTTCTTC. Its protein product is CASSFGREGFGEQFF.

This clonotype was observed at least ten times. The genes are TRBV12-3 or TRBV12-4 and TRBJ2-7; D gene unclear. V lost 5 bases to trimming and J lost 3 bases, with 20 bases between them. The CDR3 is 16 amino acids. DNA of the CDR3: TGTGCCAGCAGTCCCTCCCTAATGTCGGTAAACTACGAGCAGTACTTC. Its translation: CASSPSLMSVNYEQYF.

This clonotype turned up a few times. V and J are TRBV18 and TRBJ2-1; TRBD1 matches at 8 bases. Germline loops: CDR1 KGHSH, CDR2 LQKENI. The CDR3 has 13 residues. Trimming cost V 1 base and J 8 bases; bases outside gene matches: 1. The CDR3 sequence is CASSPQDRDEQFF. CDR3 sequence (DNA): TGTGCCAGCTCACCACAGGACAGGGATGAGCAGTTCTTC.

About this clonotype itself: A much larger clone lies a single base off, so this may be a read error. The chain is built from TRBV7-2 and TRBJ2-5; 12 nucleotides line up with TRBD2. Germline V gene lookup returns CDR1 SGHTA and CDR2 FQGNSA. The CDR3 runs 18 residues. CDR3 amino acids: CASSLSVRLAGGGEIQYF. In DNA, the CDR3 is TGTGCCAGCAGCTTATCTGTGCGGCTAGCGGGGGGGGGGGAGATCCAGTACTTC.

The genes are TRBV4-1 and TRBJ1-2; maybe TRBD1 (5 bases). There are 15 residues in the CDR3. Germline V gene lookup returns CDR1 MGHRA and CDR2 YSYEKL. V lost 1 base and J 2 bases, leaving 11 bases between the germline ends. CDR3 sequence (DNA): TGCGCCAGCAGCCAAGGAGGCAGACAGAACTATGGCTACACCTTC. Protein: CASSQGGRQNYGYTF.

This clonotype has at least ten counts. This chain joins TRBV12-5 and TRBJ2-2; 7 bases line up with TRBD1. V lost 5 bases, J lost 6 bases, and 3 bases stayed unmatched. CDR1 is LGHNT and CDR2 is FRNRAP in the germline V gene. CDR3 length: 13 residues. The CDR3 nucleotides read TGTGCTAGTGGTGACAGGGTTCCCGGGGAGCTGTTTTTT. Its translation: CASGDRVPGELFF.

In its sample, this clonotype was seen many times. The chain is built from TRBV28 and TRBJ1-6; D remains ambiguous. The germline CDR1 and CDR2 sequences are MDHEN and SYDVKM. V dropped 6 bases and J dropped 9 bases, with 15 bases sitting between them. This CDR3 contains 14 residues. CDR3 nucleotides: TGTGCCAGCAGCCTCGGGGTTGGAGCTTCACCCCTCCACTTT. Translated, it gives CASSLGVGASPLHF.